This T cell receptor beta chain is from a study of cytomegalovirus exposure and HLA in healthy donors. Across the whole study: The 95 to 150 validation repertoires used a platform that matched the one used for the approximately 690 first-cohort repertoires, as a later analysis reported.

Libraries were prepared by immunoSEQ multiplex PCR; TCRdb keeps only in-frame clonotypes and omits some of them. The sample includes roughly 150,000 clones, 88% seen only once; the top ten take under 3%. Study-wide results and limits: Published work reported that the classifier diagnosed cytomegalovirus status with high specificity and sensitivity.

Concerning this clone itself: Its antigen remains unidentified.

This CDR3 is 13 amino acids long. V was clipped by 3 bases and J by 2 bases, with 8 bases between them. The V gene's germline CDR1 is LNHDA and CDR2 SQIVND (reference sequence). The donors were members of the validation cohort, which comprised around 110 subjects and was separate from the first cohort of 670 or so subjects. The V gene is TRBV19, the J gene TRBJ2-7; D may be TRBD2 (5 bases). Sequenced material: PBMCs. The receptor was derived from a man aged 18 to 29 in good health and CMV-seronegative. The CDR3 coding sequence is TGTGCCAGTAGTATCCCCGGGACCTACGAGCAGTACTTC. Protein: CASSIPGTYEQYF.